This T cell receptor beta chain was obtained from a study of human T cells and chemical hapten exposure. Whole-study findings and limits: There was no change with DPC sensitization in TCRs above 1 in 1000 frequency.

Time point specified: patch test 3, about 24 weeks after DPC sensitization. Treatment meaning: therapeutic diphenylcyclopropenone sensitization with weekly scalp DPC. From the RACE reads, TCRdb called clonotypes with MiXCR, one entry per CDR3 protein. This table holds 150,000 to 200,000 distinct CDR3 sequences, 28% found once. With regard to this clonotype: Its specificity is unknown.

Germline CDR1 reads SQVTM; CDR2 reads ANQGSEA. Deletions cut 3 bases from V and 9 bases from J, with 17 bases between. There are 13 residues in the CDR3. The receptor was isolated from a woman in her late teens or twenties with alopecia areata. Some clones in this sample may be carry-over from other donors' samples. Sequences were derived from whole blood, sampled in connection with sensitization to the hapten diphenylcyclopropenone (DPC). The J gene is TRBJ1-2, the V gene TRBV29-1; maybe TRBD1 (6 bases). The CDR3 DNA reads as TGCAGCGTTGAGACCCCAGGGGATATTAGCTACACCTTC. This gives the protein CSVETPGDISYTF.